Below are 7 T cell receptor beta chains sequenced from a single sample in a study of blood T cell repertoires in COVID-19. Produced via immunoSEQ multiplex PCR; TCRdb's table is partial and in-frame only. Among more than 25,000 clones listed, 75% to 90% were seen once. Material for sequencing was peripheral blood. Receptors were obtained from a man aged 60-69 years with active COVID-19.

This chain uses TRBV7-9 with TRBJ1-2; TRBD1 matches at 8 bases. V lost 6 bases to trimming and J lost 7 bases; unmatched junction nucleotides: 7. Germline V CDR1 and CDR2: SEHNR, FQNEAQ (reference sequence). The CDR3 has 13 amino acids. The CDR3 here is CASRFIQGVGYTF. CDR3 nucleotide sequence: TGTGCCAGCAGGTTCATACAGGGGGTTGGCTACACCTTC.

The DNA of the CDR3 is TGTGCCAGCAGGGACAGGAACACTGAAGCTTTCTTT. This gives the protein CASRDRNTEAFF. The chain joins TRBV19 to TRBJ1-1; TRBD1 matches 7 bases. The CDR3 is made up of 12 amino acids. In germline, CDR1 is LNHDA, CDR2 SQIVND (reference sequence). V trimming: 9 bases; J trimming: 1 base; junction bases outside the gene matches: 2. Full variable domain (remainder filled in from reference TRBV19 and TRBJ1-1): DGGITQSPKYLFRKEGQNVTLSCEQNLNHDAMYWYRQDPGQGLRLIYYSQIVNDFQKGDIAEGYSVSREKKESFPLTVTSAQKNPTAFYLCASRDRNTEAFFGQGTRLTVV.

The chain combines TRBV21-1 with TRBJ2-3; the DNA was not used to check the table's D call, TRBD2. TRBV21-1 is termed a pseudogene. The CDR3 has 17 amino acids. CDR3 sequence reads: CASSTPGGPPSTDTQYF. The CDR3, as DNA: TGTGCCAGCAGCACCCCGGGGGGGCCCCCTAGCACAGATACGCAGTATTTT.

The J gene is TRBJ2-5, the V gene TRBV5-1, with 8 bases matching TRBD1. After removal of 1 base from V and 1 base from J, the junction contained 6 bases not matched to a gene. The CDR3 has 16 amino acids. CDR1 is SGHRS and CDR2 is YFSETQ in the germline V gene. The CDR3 nucleotides are TGCGCCAGCAGCTTGTCCTCAGGGGGCGGCCAAGAGACCCAGTACTTC. It encodes CASSLSSGGGQETQYF.

V and J are TRBV12-3 or TRBV12-4 and TRBJ1-1; D is undetermined. Trimming took 2 bases from V and 6 from J, leaving 7 bases between them. This CDR3 spans 12 amino acids. The CDR3 loop is CASSLFRAEAFF. Here the CDR3 DNA reads TGTGCCAGCAGTTTATTCCGGGCTGAAGCTTTCTTT.

The chain carries TRBV29-1 and TRBJ1-1; TRBD1 matches at 8 bases. The CDR3 sequence is 18 residues long. The germline CDR1 and CDR2 sequences are SQVTM and ANQGSEA. With 0 bases clipped from V and 1 base from J, the junction kept 13 bases outside the gene matches. The CDR3 protein is CSVEDLQGRGRANTEAFF. CDR3 bases: TGCAGCGTTGAAGATCTTCAGGGCAGGGGGCGTGCGAACACTGAAGCTTTCTTT. The whole variable domain, filled in from reference TRBV29-1 and TRBJ1-1, reads SAVISQKPSRDICQRGTSLTIQCQVDSQVTMMFWYRQQPGQSLTLIATANQGSEATYESGFVIDKFPISRPNLTFSTLTVSNMSPEDSSIYLCSVEDLQGRGRANTEAFFGQGTRLTVV.

The V and J genes are TRBV7-3 and TRBJ2-1; D remains ambiguous. Germline CDR1 reads SGHTA; CDR2 reads FQGTGA. CDR3 length: 16 amino acids. V lost 0 bases and J 1 base, leaving 10 bases between the germline ends. CDR3 sequence: CASSLTGHGSYNEQFF. CDR3 nucleotide sequence: TGTGCCAGCAGCTTAACGGGCCACGGTTCCTACAATGAGCAGTTCTTC. Drawing the rest from reference TRBV7-3 and TRBJ2-1, the complete variable domain is GAGVSQTPSNKVTEKGKYVELRCDPISGHTALYWYRQSLGQGPEFLIYFQGTGAADDSGLPNDRFFAVRPEGSVSTLKIQRTERGDSAVYLCASSLTGHGSYNEQFFGPGTRLTVL.